Listed below are T cell receptor beta chains from one sample, sequenced in a study of blood T cells in healthy people across ages. TCRdb reprocessed the 5' RACE reads with MiXCR, giving one entry per CDR3 protein. The sample has nearly 800,000 distinct CDR3 sequences, 45% to 70% seen once. The sequencing sample was made of blood. The source of these receptors is a man aged 35 to 55 in good health. Each CDR3 is given with its conserved first and last residue. The order of the fields is V gene, clone size, D gene, J gene, CDR3 DNA, CDR3 protein. D genes are given only for firm matches. Clone size is stated in some rows and not others, as once, few, many or a class when expanded.

TRBV6-2/TRBV6-3	-	TRBD1	TRBJ1-2	TGTGCCAGCAGTCCTTTCTCGGGACAGGGTAACTATGGCTACACCTTC	CASSPFSGQGNYGYTF
TRBV20-1	-	-	TRBJ2-5	TGCAGTACGTTAGGCTACAATGAGCAGTACTTC	CSTLGYNEQYF
TRBV3-1	-	-	TRBJ2-2	TGTGCCAGCAGCCAAGACGGAGGGTCCCCCGGGGAGCTGTTTTTT	CASSQDGGSPGELFF
TRBV27	-	-	TRBJ2-3	TGTGCCAGCAGTTCCGGACTTTACACAGATACGCAGTATTTT	CASSSGLYTDTQYF
TRBV7-2	few	TRBD2	TRBJ2-3	TGTGCCAGCAGCTCCGGGACTAGTACCACAGATACGCAGTATTTT	CASSSGTSTTDTQYF
TRBV2	-	TRBD2	TRBJ2-1	TGTGCCAGCACCTCGTTGGGACTAGCGGGAGGGGGCTCCAATGAGCAGTTCTTC	CASTSLGLAGGGSNEQFF
TRBV10-3	-	TRBD1	TRBJ2-1	TGTGCCATCAGTGCTGACAGGGGGTATTCCTTCAATGAGCAGTTCTTC	CAISADRGYSFNEQFF
TRBV7-2	-	TRBD2	TRBJ2-1	TGTGCCAGCAGCTTAGGCGCGAGCGGGAGTCCAAATGAGCAGTTCTTC	CASSLGASGSPNEQFF
TRBV6-1	-	-	TRBJ2-1	TGTGCCAGCAGTGAAGTGTACTATGAGCAGTTCTTC	CASSEVYYEQFF
TRBV7-9	-	TRBD1	TRBJ2-5	TGTGCCAGCAGAAGGGACAGGGGGGAAGAGACCCAGTACTTC	CASRRDRGEETQYF
TRBV2	-	-	TRBJ1-6	TGTGCCAGCTCAGAGGTGGCCTCCTATAATTCACCCCTCCACTTT	CASSEVASYNSPLHF
TRBV4-3	few	TRBD2	TRBJ2-7	TGCGCCAGCAGCCAAGAAAGTTCGGGACTAGCGAATGAGCAGTACTTC	CASSQESSGLANEQYF
TRBV7-2	few	-	TRBJ2-7	TGTGCCAGCAGCTTAGGGGGGGGCCTCGAGCAGTACTTC	CASSLGGGLEQYF
TRBV6-2/TRBV6-3	few	TRBD2	TRBJ2-5	TGTGCCAGCAGTACGGTTTTGGGACCGGGAGGGGAGACCCAGTACTTC	CASSTVLGPGGETQYF
TRBV10-2	-	-	TRBJ2-5	TGCGCCAGCAGTCCCCTTCTCGGGGCTGGGGAGCAGTACTTC	CASSPLLGAGEQYF
TRBV4-2	-	TRBD1	TRBJ1-1	TGTGCCAGCAGCCAAGACGGTGTGAGGGGGCAAGCTGAAGCTTTCTTT	CASSQDGVRGQAEAFF
TRBV9	-	-	TRBJ2-3	TGTGCCAGCAGCGTAGACTCCGGGGTCAATACGCAGTATTTT	CASSVDSGVNTQYF
TRBV7-2	few	-	TRBJ1-6	TGTGCCAGCAGCTTAATGAGCAGGCCTTATAATTCACCCCTCCACTTT	CASSLMSRPYNSPLHF
TRBV9	-	TRBD1	TRBJ2-7	TGTGCCAGCAGCGATGCCCCCGACAGGGTCTACGAGCAGTACTTC	CASSDAPDRVYEQYF
TRBV27	-	-	TRBJ1-2	TGTGCCAGCAGTTTATCGGCAGGGTACTATGGCTACACCTTC	CASSLSAGYYGYTF
TRBV20-1	-	-	TRBJ2-7	TGCAGTGCTGGGACGGTCGCGGAGGGGTACAATGAGCAGTACTTC	CSAGTVAEGYNEQYF
TRBV5-1	-	TRBD2	TRBJ2-3	TGCGCCAGCAGCTCTCGCGTCCTAGCGGGAGGGACAGATACGCAGTATTTT	CASSSRVLAGGTDTQYF